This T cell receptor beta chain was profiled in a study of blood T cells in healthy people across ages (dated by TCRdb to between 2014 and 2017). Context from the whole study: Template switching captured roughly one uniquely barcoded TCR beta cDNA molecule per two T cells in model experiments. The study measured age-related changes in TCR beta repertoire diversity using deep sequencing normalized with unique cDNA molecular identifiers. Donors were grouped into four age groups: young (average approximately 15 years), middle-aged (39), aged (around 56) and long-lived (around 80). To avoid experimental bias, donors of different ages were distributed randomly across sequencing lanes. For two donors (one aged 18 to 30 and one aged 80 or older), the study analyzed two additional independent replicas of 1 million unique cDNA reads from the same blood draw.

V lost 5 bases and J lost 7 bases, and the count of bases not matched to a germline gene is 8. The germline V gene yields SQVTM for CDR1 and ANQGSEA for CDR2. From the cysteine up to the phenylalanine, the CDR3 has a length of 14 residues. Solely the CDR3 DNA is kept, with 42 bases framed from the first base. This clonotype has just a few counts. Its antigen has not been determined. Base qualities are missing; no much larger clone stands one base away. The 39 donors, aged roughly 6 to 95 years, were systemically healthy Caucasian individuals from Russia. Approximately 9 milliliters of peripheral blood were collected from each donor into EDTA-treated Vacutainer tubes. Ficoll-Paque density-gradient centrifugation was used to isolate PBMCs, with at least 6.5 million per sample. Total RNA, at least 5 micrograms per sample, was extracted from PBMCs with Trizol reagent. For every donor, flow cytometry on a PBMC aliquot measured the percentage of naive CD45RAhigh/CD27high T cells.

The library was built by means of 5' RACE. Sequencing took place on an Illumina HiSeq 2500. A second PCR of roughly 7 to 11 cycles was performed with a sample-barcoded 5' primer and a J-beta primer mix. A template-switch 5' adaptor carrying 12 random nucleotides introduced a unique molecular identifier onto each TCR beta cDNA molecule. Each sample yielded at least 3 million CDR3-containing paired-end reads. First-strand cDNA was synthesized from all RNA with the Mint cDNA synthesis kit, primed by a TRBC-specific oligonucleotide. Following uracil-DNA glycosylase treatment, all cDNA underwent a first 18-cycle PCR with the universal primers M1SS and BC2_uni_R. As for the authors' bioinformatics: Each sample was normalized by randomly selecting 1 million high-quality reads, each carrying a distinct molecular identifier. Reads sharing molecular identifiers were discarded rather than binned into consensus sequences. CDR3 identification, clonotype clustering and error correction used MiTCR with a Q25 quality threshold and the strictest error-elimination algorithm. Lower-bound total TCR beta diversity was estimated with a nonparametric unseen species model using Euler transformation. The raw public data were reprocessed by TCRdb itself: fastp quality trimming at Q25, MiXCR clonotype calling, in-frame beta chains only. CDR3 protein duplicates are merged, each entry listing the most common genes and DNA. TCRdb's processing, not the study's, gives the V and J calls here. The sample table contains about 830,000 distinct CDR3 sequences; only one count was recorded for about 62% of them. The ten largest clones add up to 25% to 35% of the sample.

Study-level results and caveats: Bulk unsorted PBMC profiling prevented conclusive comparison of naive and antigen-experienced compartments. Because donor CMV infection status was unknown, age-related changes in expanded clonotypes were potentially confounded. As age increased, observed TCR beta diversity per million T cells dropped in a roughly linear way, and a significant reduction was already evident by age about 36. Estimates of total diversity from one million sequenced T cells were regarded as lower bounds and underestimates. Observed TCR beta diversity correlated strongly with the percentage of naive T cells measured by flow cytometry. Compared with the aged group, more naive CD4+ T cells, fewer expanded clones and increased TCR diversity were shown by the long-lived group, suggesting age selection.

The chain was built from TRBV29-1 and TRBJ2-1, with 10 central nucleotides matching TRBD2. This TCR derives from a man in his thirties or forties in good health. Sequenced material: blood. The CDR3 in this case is CSVLSGGAGNEQFF. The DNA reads TGCAGCGTTCTCAGCGGGGGGGCAGGGAATGAGCAGTTCTTC.